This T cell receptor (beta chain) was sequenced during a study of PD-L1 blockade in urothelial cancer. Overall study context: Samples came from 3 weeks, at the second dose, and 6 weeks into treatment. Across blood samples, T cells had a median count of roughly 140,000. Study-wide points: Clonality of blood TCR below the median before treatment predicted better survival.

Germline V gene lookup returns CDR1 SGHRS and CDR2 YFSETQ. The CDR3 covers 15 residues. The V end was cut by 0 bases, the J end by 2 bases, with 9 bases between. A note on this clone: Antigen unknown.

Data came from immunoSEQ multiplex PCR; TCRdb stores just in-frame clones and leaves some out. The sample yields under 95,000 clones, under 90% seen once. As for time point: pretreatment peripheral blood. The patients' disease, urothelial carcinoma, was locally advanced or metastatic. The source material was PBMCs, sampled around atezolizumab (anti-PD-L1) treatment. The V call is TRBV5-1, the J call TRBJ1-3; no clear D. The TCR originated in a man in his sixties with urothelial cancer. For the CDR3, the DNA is TGCGCCAGCAGCTTGGCCCTCGGGACTGGAAACACCATATATTTT. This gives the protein CASSLALGTGNTIYF.